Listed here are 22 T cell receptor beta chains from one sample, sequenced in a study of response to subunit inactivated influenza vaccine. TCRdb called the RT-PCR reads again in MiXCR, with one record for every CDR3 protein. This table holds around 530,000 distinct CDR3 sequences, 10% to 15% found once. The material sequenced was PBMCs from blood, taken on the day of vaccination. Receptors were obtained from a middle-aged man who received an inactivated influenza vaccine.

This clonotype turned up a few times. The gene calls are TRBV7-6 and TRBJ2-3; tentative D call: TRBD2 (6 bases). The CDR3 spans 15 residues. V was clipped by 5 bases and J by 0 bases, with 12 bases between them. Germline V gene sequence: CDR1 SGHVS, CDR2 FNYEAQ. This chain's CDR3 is CASSLRDSSTDTQYF. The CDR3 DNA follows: TGTGCCAGCAGCCTGAGGGACTCTAGCACAGATACGCAGTATTTT.

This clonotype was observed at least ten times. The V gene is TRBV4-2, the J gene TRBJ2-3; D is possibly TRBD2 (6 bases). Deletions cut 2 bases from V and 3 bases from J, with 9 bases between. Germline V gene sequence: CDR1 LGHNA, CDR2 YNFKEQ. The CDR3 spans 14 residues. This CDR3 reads CASSQFGGTDTQYF. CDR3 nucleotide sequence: TGTGCCAGCAGCCAATTCGGAGGGACAGATACGCAGTATTTT.

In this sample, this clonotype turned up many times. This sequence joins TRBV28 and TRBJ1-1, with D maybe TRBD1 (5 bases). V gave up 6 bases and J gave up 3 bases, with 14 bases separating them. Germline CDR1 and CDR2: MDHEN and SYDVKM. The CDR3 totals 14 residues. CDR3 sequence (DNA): TGTGCCAGCAGCCGAGGGTGGGGCGACACTGAAGCTTTCTTT. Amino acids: CASSRGWGDTEAFF.

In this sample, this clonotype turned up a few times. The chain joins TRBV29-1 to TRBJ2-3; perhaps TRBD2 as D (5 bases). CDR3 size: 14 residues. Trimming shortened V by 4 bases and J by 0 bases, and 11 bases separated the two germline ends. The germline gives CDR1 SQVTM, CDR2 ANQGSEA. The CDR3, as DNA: TGCAGCGTTGCCCGGGGTACGAGCACAGATACGCAGTATTTT. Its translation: CSVARGTSTDTQYF.

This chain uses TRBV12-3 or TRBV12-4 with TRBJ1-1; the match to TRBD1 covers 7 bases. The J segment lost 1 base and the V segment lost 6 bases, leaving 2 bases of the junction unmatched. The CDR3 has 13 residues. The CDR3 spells CASRGTANTEAFF. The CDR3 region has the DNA TGTGCCAGCAGGGGGACAGCGAACACTGAAGCTTTCTTT.

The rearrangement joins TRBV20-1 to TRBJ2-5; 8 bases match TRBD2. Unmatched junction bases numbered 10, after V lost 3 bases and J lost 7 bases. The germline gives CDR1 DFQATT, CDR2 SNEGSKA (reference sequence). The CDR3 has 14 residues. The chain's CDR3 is CSASLGGGGGTQYF. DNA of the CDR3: TGCAGTGCTAGTCTCGGGGGGGGAGGCGGGACCCAGTACTTC.

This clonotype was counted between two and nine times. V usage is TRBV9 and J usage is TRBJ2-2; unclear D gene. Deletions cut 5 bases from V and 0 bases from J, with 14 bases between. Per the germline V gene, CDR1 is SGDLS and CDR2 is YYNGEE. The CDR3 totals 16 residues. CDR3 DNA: TGTGCCAGCAGTAGGTATCGGCAGGCGAACACCGGGGAGCTGTTTTTT. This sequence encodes CASSRYRQANTGELFF.

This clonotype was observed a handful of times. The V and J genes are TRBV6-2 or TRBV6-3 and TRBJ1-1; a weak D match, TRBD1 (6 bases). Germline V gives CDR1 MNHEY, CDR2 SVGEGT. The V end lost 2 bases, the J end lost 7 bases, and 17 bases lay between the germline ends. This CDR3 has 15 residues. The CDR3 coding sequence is TGTGCCAGCAGTTACCAGCGTCAGGGGAGAATTGAAGCTTTCTTT. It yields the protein CASSYQRQGRIEAFF.

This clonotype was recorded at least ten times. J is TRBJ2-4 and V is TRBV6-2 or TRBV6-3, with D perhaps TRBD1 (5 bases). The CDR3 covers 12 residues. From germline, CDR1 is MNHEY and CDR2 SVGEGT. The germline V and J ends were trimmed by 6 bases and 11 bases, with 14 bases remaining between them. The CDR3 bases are TGTGCCAGCAGCCCCCCCAAAGGGGTTCAGTACTTC. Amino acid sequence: CASSPPKGVQYF.

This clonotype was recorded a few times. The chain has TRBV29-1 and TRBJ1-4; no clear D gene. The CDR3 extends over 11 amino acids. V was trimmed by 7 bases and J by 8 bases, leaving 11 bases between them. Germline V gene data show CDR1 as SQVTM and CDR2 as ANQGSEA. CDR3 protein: CSAGEQEKLFF. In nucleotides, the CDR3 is TGCAGCGCTGGGGAGCAGGAAAAACTGTTTTTT.

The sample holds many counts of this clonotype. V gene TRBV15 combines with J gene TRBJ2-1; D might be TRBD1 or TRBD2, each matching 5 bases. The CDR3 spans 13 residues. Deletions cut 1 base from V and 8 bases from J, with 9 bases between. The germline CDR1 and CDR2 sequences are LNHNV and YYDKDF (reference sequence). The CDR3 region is CATSRVRGHEQFF. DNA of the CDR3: TGTGCCACCAGCAGAGTACGGGGACATGAGCAGTTCTTC.

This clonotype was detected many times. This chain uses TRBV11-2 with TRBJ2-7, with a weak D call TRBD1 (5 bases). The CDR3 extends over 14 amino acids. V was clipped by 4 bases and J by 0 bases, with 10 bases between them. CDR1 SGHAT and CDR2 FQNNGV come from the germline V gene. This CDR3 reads CASSSSRASYEQYF. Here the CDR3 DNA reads TGTGCCAGCAGCTCCAGCAGGGCCTCCTACGAGCAGTACTTC.

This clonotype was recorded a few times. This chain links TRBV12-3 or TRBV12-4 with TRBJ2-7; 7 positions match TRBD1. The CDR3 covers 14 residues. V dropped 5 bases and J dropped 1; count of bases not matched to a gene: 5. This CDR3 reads CASSEQGMSYEQYF. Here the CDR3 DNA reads TGTGCCAGCAGTGAACAGGGGATGTCCTACGAGCAGTACTTC.

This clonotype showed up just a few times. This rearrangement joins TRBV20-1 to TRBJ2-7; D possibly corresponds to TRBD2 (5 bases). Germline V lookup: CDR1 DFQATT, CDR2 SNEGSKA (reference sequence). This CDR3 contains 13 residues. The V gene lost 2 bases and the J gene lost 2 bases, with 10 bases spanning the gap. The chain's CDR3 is CSARRRAAYEQYF. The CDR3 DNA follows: TGCAGTGCTAGAAGGCGGGCTGCCTACGAGCAGTACTTC.

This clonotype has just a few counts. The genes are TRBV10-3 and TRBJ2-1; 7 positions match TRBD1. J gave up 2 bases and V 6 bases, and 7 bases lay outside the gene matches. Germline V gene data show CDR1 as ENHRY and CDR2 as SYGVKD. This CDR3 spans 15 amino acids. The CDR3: CAIRTQGSPYNEQFF. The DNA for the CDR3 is TGTGCCATCAGGACACAGGGGAGTCCCTACAATGAGCAGTTCTTC.

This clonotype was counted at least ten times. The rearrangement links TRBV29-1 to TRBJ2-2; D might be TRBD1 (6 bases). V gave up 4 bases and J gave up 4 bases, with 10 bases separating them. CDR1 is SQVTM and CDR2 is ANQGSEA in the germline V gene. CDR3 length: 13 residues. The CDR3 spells CSVAGVFTGELFF. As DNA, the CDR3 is TGCAGCGTTGCAGGGGTTTTCACCGGGGAGCTGTTTTTT.

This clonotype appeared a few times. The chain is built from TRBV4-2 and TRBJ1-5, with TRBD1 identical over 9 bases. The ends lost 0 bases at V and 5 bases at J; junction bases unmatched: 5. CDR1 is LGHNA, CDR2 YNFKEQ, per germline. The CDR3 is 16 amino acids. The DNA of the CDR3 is TGTGCCAGCAGCCAAGAACCGCGACAGGGGGATCAGCCCCAGCATTTT. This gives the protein CASSQEPRQGDQPQHF.

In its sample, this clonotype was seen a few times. The CDR3 sequence is CASSVGGGSNYNEQFF. Here the CDR3 DNA reads TGTGCCAGCAGCGTAGGGGGGGGTAGTAACTACAATGAGCAGTTCTTC. The V gene is TRBV9, the J gene TRBJ2-1; 7 bases agree with TRBD2. The CDR3 totals 16 residues. V trimming: 0 bases; J trimming: 3 bases; junction bases outside the gene matches: 6. Germline V gives CDR1 SGDLS, CDR2 YYNGEE.

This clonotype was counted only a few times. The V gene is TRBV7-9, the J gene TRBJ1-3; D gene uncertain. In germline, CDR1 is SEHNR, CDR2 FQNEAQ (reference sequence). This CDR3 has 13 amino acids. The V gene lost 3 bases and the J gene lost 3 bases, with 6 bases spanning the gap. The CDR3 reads CASSLMDGNTIYF. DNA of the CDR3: TGTGCCAGCAGCTTGATGGATGGAAACACCATATATTTT.

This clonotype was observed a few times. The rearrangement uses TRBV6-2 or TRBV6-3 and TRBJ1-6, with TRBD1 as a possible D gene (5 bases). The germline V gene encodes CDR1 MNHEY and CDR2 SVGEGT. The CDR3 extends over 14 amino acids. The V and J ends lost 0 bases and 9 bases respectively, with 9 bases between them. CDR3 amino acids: CASSYSRDRSPLHF. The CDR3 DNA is TGTGCCAGCAGTTACTCGAGGGACCGTTCACCCCTCCACTTT.

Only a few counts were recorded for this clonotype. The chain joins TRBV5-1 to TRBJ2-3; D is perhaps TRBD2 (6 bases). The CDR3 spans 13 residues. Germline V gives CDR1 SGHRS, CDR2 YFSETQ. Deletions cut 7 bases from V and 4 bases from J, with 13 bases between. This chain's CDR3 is CASSSGDSDTQYF. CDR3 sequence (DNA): TGCGCCAGCTCTTCGGGGGACTCAGATACGCAGTATTTT.

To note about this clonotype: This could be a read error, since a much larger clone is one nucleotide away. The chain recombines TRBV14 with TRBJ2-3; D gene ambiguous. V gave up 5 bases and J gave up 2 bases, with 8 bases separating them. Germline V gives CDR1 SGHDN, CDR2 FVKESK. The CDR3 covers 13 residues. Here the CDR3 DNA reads TGTGCCAGCAGCTTCACTAACACAGATACGCAGTATTTT. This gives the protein CASSFTNTDTQYF.